The present T cell receptor beta chain was sequenced within a study of blood T cells in healthy people across ages. Findings and limits, study-wide: Estimates drawn from one million T cells were deemed to understate diversity.

Using a J-beta primer mix together with a sample-barcoded 5' primer, a second PCR was run for roughly 7 to 11 cycles. Using its own MiXCR run on the 5' RACE reads, TCRdb lists one record per CDR3 protein. The sample records over 750,000 distinct CDR3 sequences, just under 25% being singletons. In this sample, this clonotype turned up once. Antigen specificity is unknown. Sample donors were healthy Caucasian individuals that came from Russia, aged roughly 6 to 95. Total RNA, at least 5.5 micrograms per sample, came from PBMCs. The CDR3 runs 18 residues. The germline gives CDR1 MDHEN, CDR2 SYDVKM. V lost 5 bases, J lost 6 bases, and 17 bases stayed unmatched. The sample was also linked to a second study, of T cells of mothers and their children.

This TCR was recovered from a boy younger than 18 in good health. The sequencing sample was made of blood. This chain joins TRBV28 and TRBJ2-1, with 9 bases lining up with TRBD2. CDR3 sequence (DNA): TGTGCCAGCAGTATCCCTAGCGGGGCGCCAGCTGGCACCAATGAGCAGTTCTTC. It encodes CASSIPSGAPAGTNEQFF.